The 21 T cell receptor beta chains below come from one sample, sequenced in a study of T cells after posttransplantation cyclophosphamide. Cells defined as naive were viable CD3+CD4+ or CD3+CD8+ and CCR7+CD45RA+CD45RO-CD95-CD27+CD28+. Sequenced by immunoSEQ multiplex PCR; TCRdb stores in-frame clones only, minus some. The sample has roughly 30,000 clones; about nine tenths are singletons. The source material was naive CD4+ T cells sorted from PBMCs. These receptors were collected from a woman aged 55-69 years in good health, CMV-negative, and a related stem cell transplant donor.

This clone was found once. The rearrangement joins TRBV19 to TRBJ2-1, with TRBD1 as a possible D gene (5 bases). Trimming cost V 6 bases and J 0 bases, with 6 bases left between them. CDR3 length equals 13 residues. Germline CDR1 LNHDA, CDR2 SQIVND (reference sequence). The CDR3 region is CASRQGSYNEQFF. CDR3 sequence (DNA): TGTGCCAGTAGGCAGGGCTCCTACAATGAGCAGTTCTTC. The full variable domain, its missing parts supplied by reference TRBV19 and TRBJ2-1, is DGGITQSPKYLFRKEGQNVTLSCEQNLNHDAMYWYRQDPGQGLRLIYYSQIVNDFQKGDIAEGYSVSREKKESFPLTVTSAQKNPTAFYLCASRQGSYNEQFFGPGTRLTVL.

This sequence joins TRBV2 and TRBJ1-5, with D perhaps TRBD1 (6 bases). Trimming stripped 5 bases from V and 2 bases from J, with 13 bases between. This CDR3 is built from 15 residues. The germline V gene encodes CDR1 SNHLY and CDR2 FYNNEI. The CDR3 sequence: CASSFDRWGNQPQHF. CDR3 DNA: TGTGCCAGCAGTTTCGACAGGTGGGGCAATCAGCCCCAGCATTTT.

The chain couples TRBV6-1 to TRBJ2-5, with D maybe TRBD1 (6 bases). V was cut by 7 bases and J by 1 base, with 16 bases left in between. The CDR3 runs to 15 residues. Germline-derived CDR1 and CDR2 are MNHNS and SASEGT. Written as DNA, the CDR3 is TGTGCCAGCAACCTCAGGACAGTCCCCCAAGAGACCCAGTACTTC. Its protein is CASNLRTVPQETQYF.

The CDR3 loop reads CASRAGQGLYEQYF. DNA for the CDR3: TGTGCCAGCAGGGCTGGACAGGGGCTTTACGAGCAGTACTTC. The chain employs TRBV11-1 and TRBJ2-7; 9 bases match TRBD1. CDR3 size: 14 residues. The V segment lost 6 bases and the J segment 4 bases; nucleotides outside the gene matches: 7. CDR1 and CDR2 (germline): SGHAT, FQDESV (reference sequence).

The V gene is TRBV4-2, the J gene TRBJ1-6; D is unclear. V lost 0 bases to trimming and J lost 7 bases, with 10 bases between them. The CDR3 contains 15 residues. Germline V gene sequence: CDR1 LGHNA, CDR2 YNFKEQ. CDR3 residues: CASSQDSGLNSPLHF. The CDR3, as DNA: TGTGCCAGCAGCCAAGATAGCGGGCTGAATTCACCCCTCCACTTT.

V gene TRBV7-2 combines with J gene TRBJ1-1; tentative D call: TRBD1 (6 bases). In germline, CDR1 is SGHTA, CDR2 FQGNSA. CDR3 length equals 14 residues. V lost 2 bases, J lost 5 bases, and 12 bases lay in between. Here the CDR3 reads CASSLQGKRTEAFF. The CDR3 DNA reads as TGTGCCAGCAGCTTACAGGGGAAGAGAACTGAAGCTTTCTTT.

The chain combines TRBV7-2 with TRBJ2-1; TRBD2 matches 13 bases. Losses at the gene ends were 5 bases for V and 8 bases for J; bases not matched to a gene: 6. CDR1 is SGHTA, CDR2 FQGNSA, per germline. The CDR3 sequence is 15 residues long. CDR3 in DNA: TGTGCCAGCAGCCCACGACTAGCGGGAGGAGATGAGCAGTTCTTC. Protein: CASSPRLAGGDEQFF.

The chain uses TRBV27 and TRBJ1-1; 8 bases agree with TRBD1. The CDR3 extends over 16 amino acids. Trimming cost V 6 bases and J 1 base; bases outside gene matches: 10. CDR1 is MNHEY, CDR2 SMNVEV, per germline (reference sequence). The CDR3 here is CASRQQGGLPNTEAFF. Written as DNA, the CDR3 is TGTGCCAGCAGACAACAGGGGGGCCTCCCGAACACTGAAGCTTTCTTT.

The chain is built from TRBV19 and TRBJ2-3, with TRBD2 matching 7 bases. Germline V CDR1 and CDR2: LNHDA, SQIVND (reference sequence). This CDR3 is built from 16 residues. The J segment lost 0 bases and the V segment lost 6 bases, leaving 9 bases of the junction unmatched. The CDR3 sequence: CASSPLGGVSTDTQYF. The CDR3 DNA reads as TGTGCCAGTAGCCCCTTGGGGGGGGTAAGCACAGATACGCAGTATTTT.

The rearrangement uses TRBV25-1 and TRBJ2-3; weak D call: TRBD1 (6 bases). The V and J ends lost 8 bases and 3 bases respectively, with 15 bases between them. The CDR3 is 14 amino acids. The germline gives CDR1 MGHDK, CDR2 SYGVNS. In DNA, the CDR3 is TGTGCCAGCTCCCCCGACAGGTTAACAGATACGCAGTATTTT. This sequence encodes CASSPDRLTDTQYF.

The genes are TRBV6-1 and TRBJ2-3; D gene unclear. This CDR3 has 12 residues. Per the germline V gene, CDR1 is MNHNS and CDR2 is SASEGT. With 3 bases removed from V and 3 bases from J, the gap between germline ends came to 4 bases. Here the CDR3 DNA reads TGTGCCAGCAGTGATCAAACAGATACGCAGTATTTT. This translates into CASSDQTDTQYF.

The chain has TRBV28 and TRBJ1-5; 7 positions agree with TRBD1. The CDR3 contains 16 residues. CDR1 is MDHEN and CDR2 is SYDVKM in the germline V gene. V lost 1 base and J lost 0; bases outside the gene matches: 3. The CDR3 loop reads CASSLLQGNSNQPQHF. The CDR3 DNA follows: TGTGCCAGCAGTTTATTACAGGGGAATAGCAATCAGCCCCAGCATTTT.

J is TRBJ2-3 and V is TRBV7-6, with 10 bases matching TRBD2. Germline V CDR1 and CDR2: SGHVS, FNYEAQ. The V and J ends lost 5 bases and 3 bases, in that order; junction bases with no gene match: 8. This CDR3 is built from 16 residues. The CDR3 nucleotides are TGTGCCAGCAGCCATAAACTAGCGGGGAATACAGATACGCAGTATTTT. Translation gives CASSHKLAGNTDTQYF.

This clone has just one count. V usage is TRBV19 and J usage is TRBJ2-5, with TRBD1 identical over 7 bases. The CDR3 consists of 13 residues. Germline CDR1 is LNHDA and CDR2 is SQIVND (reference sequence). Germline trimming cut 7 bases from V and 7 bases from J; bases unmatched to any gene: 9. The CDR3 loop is CASTPGGWGTQYF. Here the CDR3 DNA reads TGTGCCAGTACCCCAGGGGGATGGGGGACCCAGTACTTC.

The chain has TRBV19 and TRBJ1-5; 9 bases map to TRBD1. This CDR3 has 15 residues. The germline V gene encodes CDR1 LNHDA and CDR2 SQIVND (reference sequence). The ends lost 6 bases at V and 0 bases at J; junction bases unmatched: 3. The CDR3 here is CASSDRGYSNQPQHF. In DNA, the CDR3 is TGTGCCAGTAGCGACAGGGGGTATAGCAATCAGCCCCAGCATTTT.

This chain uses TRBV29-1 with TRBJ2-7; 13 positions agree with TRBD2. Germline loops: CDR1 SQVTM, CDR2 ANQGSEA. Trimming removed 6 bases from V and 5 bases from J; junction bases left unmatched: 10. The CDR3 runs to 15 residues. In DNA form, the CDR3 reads TGCAGCGTGGCCGGGACTAGCGGGGCCCGGGACGAGCAGTACTTC. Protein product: CSVAGTSGARDEQYF.

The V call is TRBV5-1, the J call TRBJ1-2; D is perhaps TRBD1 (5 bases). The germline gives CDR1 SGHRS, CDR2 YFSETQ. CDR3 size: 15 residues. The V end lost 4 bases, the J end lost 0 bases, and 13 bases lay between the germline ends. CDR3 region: CASSPETATNYGYTF. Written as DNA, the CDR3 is TGCGCCAGCAGCCCGGAGACAGCTACTAACTATGGCTACACCTTC.

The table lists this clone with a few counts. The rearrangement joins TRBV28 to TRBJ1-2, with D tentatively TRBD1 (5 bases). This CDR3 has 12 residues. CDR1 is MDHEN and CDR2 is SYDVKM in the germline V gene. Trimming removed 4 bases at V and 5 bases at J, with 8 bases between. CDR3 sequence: CASSSTVYGYTF. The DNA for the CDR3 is TGTGCCAGCAGTTCGACAGTTTATGGCTACACCTTC.

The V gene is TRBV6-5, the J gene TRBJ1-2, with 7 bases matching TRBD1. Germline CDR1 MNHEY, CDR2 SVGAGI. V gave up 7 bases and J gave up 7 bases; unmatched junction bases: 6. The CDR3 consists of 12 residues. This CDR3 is CASTTGFAGYTF. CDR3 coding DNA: TGTGCCAGCACGACAGGGTTCGCTGGCTACACCTTC.

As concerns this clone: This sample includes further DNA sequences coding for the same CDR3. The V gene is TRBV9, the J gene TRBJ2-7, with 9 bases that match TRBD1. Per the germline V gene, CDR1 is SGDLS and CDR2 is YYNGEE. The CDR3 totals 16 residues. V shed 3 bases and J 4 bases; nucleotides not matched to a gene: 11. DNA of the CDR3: TGTGCCAGCAGCGCGAGGCATTCGGGACAGGGTTACGAGCAGTACTTC. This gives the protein CASSARHSGQGYEQYF.

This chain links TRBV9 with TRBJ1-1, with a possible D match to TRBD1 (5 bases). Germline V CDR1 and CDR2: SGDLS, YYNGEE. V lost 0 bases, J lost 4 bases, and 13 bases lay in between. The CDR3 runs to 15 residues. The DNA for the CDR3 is TGTGCCAGCAGCGTAGAGGGGTCGGGGGTCACTGAAGCTTTCTTT. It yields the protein CASSVEGSGVTEAFF.